This is a list of T cell receptor beta chains from one sample in a study of PD-L1 blockade in urothelial cancer. Profiled with immunoSEQ multiplex PCR; TCRdb holds only in-frame clones, not every one. In the table there are roughly 38,000 clones, approximately 80% of which are singletons. This material consisted of PBMCs, taken around atezolizumab (anti-PD-L1) treatment. Source of these receptors: a man aged 65 to 85 with urothelial cancer. CDR3s include the opening cysteine and the closing phenylalanine or tryptophan. The D gene is left open where the match is weak. Clone size is given for some rows only: seen once, a few or many times, or a class if the clone is expanded.

v_call	d_call	j_call	clone_size	cdr3_nt	cdr3_aa
TRBV2	-	TRBJ2-1	once	TGTGCCAGCAGTTCAGGTTTCCTTTACAATGAGCAGTTCTTC	CASSSGFLYNEQFF
TRBV7-2	-	TRBJ1-1	-	TGTGCCAGCAGCTTTACGAGATCTGACACTGAAGCTTTCTTT	CASSFTRSDTEAFF
TRBV4-3	-	TRBJ1-2	few	TGCGCCAGCAGCCAAGTTCGAGCCCTAGGGGATGGCTACACCTTC	CASSQVRALGDGYTF
TRBV5-4	TRBD1	TRBJ2-7	-	TGTGCCAGCAGCCTGCAGACAGGGTTACTATCCGAGCAGTACTTC	CASSLQTGLLSEQYF
TRBV5-1	-	TRBJ1-3	-	TGCGCCAGCAGCTTGGACGGAGGGGTGGACACCATATATTTT	CASSLDGGVDTIYF
TRBV19	TRBD1	TRBJ2-1	few	TGTGCCAGTAAAAAGGGACAGGTCGGGATTCAAAAGCAGTTCTTC	CASKKGQVGIQKQFF
TRBV6-1	TRBD2	TRBJ2-2	-	TGTGCCAGCAGTGGACTAGCGGGAGTTGGAACCGGGGAGCTGTTTTTT	CASSGLAGVGTGELFF
TRBV5-1	-	TRBJ1-2	-	TGCGCCACGAGCGGGGGGCAGGGTTATGGCTACACCTTC	CATSGGQGYGYTF
TRBV21-1	-	TRBJ2-4	-	TGTGCCAGCAGCAAAGCGCCAGGGGGCTGGTTGATAAACATTCAGTACTTC	CASSKAPGGWLINIQYF
TRBV2	-	TRBJ2-7	-	TGTGCCAGCAGGGCCGGAGGTGGGTCCTACGAGCAGTACTTC	CASRAGGGSYEQYF
TRBV7-8	TRBD1	TRBJ2-1	-	TGTGCCAGCAGCTTAACCCCCCAGCAGGGGGCGTCGCAGTTCTTC	CASSLTPQQGASQFF
TRBV7-9	TRBD1	TRBJ1-1	-	TGTGCCAGCAGCTTCCTACAGGGGCGCGGGACTGAAGCTTTCTTT	CASSFLQGRGTEAFF
TRBV5-6	TRBD1	TRBJ1-1	-	TGTGCCAGCAGCCCAGAGACAGGGGCAAACACTGAAGCTTTCTTT	CASSPETGANTEAFF
TRBV6-1	-	TRBJ1-6	-	TGTGCCAGCAGAAGAGGAAGGAATTCCGATTCACCCCTCCACTTT	CASRRGRNSDSPLHF
TRBV7-2	TRBD1	TRBJ1-1	-	TGTGCCAGCAGCCCACACCAGACAGGGGGCAAAGCTTTCTTT	CASSPHQTGGKAFF
TRBV5-4	-	TRBJ2-7	-	TGTGCCAGCAGCTTGCTGGCAGGGGGGTACTACGAGCAGTACTTC	CASSLLAGGYYEQYF
TRBV27	TRBD1	TRBJ1-1	-	TGTGCCAGCAGTTTAGGGACAGGGGGCACTGAAGCTTTCTTT	CASSLGTGGTEAFF
TRBV28	-	TRBJ1-5	-	TGTGCCAGCAGTCAGGGTTCTCAGCCCCAGCATTTT	CASSQGSQPQHF
TRBV18	-	TRBJ2-5	-	TGTGCCAGCTCACCTAATTCGGTACAAGAGACCCAGTACTTC	CASSPNSVQETQYF
TRBV5-6	TRBD2	TRBJ2-7	few	TGTGCCAGCAGCCCCGGACTAGCCTCATCCTACGAGCAGTACTTC	CASSPGLASSYEQYF
TRBV5-1	-	TRBJ1-6	-	TGCGCCAGCAGCTTGCAGGGGCTAAATTCGGCCCTCCACTTT	CASSLQGLNSALHF
TRBV28	-	TRBJ2-7	-	TGTGCCAGCAGACCCCGGGACGGGAGTTCCTACGAGCAGTACTTC	CASRPRDGSSYEQYF
TRBV2	TRBD1	TRBJ1-2	-	TGTGCCAGCAGGGATCAGACAGGGCCTTATGGCTACACCTTC	CASRDQTGPYGYTF
TRBV7-2	-	TRBJ1-1	-	TGTGCCAGCAGCCCTGAACAGGGAAGGAACACTGAAGCTTTCTTT	CASSPEQGRNTEAFF
TRBV7-2	TRBD1	TRBJ2-1	-	TGTGCCAGCAGCTTTCCCCAGGGGGCGAGAGATGAGCAGTTCTTC	CASSFPQGARDEQFF